This T cell receptor beta chain is from a study of T cell changes during pregnancy in multiple sclerosis. In regard to this clone: Compared with germline, one end of the junction differs, possibly owing to a read error. The identical CDR3 is also encoded by other nucleotide sequences in the sample.

The CDR3 contains 12 residues. Germline assignment: CDR1 LNHDA and CDR2 SQIVND (reference sequence). Measured with immunoSEQ multiplex PCR; TCRdb has only the in-frame clones, and not every one. Of 37,000 or so clones detected, roughly nine tenths appear once; the ten largest clones hold approximately 0.37%. This TCR came from a female donor with multiple sclerosis, enrolled in a pregnancy study. The specimen comprised CD4+ T cells from peripheral blood mononuclear cells, sampled in the second trimester of pregnancy. V is TRBV19 and J is TRBJ2-3, with 8 bases that match TRBD2. The CDR3 DNA is TGTGCCAGTAGAATAGCGGGGGATACGCAGTATTTT. It specifies CASRIAGDTQYF.